This is a list of T cell receptor beta chains from one sample in a study of CD8+CD57+ T cells in acquired aplastic anemia. Via MiXCR, TCRdb re-called the reads, giving one row per CDR3 protein. The table lists 150,000 to 200,000 distinct CDR3 sequences, about 60% of them singletons, with about 39% in the top ten. The sample consisted of sorted CD4+, CD8+, or CD8+CD57+ T cells (not recorded which) from PBMCs. The origin of the receptors is a human donor with aplastic anemia. The CDR3 runs from the conserved cysteine through the conserved F or W. Each record gives: CDR3 length, V gene, CDR3 protein.

18	TRBV15	CATSRRDEGISSGNTIYF
13	TRBV29-1	CSVIGGRNTEAFF
13	TRBV29-1	CSVVVSLGRGYTF
16	TRBV7-8	CASSYLGTGGFSPLHF
15	TRBV2	CASSSNSIPNSPLHF
13	TRBV20-1	CSALGLAIDTQYF
16	TRBV2	CASSYSTEGGSYEQYF
11	TRBV2	CASSEGDTQYF
14	TRBV29-1	CSVEAPGRTDTQYF
17	TRBV10-1	CASSERARGKAQETQYF